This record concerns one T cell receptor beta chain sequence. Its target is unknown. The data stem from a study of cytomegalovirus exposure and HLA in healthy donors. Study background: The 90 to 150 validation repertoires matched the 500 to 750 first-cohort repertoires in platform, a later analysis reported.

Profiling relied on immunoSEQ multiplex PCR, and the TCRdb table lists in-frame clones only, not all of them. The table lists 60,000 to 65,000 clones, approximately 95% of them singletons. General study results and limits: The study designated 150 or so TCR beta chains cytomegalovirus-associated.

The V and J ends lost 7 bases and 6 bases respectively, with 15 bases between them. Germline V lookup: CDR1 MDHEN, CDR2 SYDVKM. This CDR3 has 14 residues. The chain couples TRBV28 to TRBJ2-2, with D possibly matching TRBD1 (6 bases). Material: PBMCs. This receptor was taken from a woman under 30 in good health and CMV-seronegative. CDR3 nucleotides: TGTGCCAGCACCCGGACAGCTGCGGCCGGGGAGCTGTTTTTT. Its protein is CASTRTAAAGELFF.